These 17 T cell receptor beta chains came from one sample sequenced in a study of blood T cell repertoires in COVID-19. Using immunoSEQ multiplex PCR, the repertoire was profiled, and TCRdb retains in-frame clones only, with some absent. The sample carries around 100,000 clones, 75% to 95% recorded once. The specimen was peripheral blood. The receptor source for this set is a man aged 50-60 years with acute or convalescent COVID-19.

The chain employs TRBV5-5 and TRBJ1-2; 7 nucleotides align to TRBD1. CDR1 and CDR2 from the germline V gene are SGHKS and YYEKEE (reference sequence). V shed 0 bases, J shed 2 bases, and the junction held 4 bases outside the gene matches. The CDR3 consists of 15 residues. Here the CDR3 reads CASSLVEGANYGYTF. The CDR3 coding sequence is TGTGCCAGCAGCTTGGTCGAGGGGGCGAACTATGGCTACACCTTC.

The chain carries TRBV7-8 and TRBJ1-1, with 9 nucleotides matching TRBD1. Germline-derived CDR1 and CDR2 are SGHVS and FQNEAQ. The CDR3 contains 18 residues. V lost 2 bases and J lost 0; bases outside the gene matches: 10. The CDR3 sequence: CASSLKRTGGLLNTEAFF. The CDR3, as DNA: TGTGCCAGCAGCTTAAAAAGAACAGGGGGCCTTCTGAACACTGAAGCTTTCTTT. Based on the CDR3 plus reference TRBV7-8 and TRBJ1-1, the full variable domain is GAGVSQSPRYKVAKRGQDVALRCDPISGHVSLFWYQQALGQGPEFLTYFQNEAQLDKSGLPSDRFFAERPEGSVSTLKIQRTQQEDSAVYLCASSLKRTGGLLNTEAFFGQGTRLTVV.

This clone occurred once. This rearrangement joins TRBV27 to TRBJ2-1, with a weak D call TRBD1 (6 bases). The CDR3 consists of 15 residues. Trimming took off 2 bases at V and 5 bases at J, with 13 bases between the two ends. The germline V gene encodes CDR1 MNHEY and CDR2 SMNVEV (reference sequence). The CDR3 DNA is TGTGCCAGCAGTTTAGCGGCAGGGGCCCACAATGAGCAGTTCTTC. It encodes CASSLAAGAHNEQFF.

The CDR3 nucleotides are TGTGCCAGCCAGCTCGGGCAGGGGAGAGACTATGGCTACACCTTC. It is translated as CASQLGQGRDYGYTF. The chain couples TRBV5-4 to TRBJ1-2; D perhaps matches TRBD1 (6 bases). The CDR3 covers 15 residues. CDR1 and CDR2 (germline): SGHNT, YYREEE (reference sequence). V lost 7 bases, J lost 3 bases, and 19 bases lay in between.

The gene calls are TRBV20-1 and TRBJ1-2; a possible D gene is TRBD1 (6 bases). The germline V gene has CDR1 DFQATT and CDR2 SNEGSKA (reference sequence). This CDR3 has 11 residues. V dropped 6 bases and J dropped 5 bases, with 10 bases sitting between them. CDR3 sequence: CSATDRYGYTF. As DNA, the CDR3 is TGCAGTGCAACGGACAGATATGGCTACACCTTC.

The V call is TRBV7-8, the J call TRBJ1-6; tentatively, D is TRBD1 (5 bases). CDR3 length equals 15 residues. CDR1 and CDR2 (germline): SGHVS, FQNEAQ. With 1 base removed from V and 9 bases from J, the gap between germline ends came to 13 bases. The CDR3 spells CASSLDGARSSPLHF. In nucleotides, the CDR3 is TGTGCCAGCAGCTTAGATGGGGCCAGAAGTTCACCCCTCCACTTT. Full variable domain (outside the CDR3, taken from reference TRBV7-8 and TRBJ1-6): GAGVSQSPRYKVAKRGQDVALRCDPISGHVSLFWYQQALGQGPEFLTYFQNEAQLDKSGLPSDRFFAERPEGSVSTLKIQRTQQEDSAVYLCASSLDGARSSPLHFGNGTRLTVT.

The chain combines TRBV30 with TRBJ2-5; tentatively, D is TRBD1 (6 bases). The germline gives CDR1 GTSNPN, CDR2 SVGIG (reference sequence). Between the trimmed V and J ends, which lost 4 bases and 7 bases, there was a span of 10 bases. The CDR3 length is 11 residues. CDR3 coding DNA: TGTGCCTGGATGCAGGGGTGGACCCAGTACTTC. Translation gives CAWMQGWTQYF. Looking up the rest from reference TRBV30 and TRBJ2-5 gives the full variable domain: SQTIHQWPATLVQPVGSPLSLECTVEGTSNPNLYWYRQAAGRGLQLLFYSVGIGQISSEVPQNLSASRPQDRQFILSSKKLLLSDSGFYLCAWMQGWTQYFGPGTRLLVL.

The chain joins TRBV15 to TRBJ1-4; TRBD1 aligns across 9 bases. This CDR3 has 15 residues. Germline V gene lookup returns CDR1 LNHNV and CDR2 YYDKDF (reference sequence). V trimming: 4 bases; J trimming: 8 bases; junction bases outside the gene matches: 8. The CDR3 region has the DNA TGTGCCACCAGCAAAAGAGGAGGACAGGGGGAAAAACTGTTTTTT. Residues: CATSKRGGQGEKLFF.

The CDR3 DNA sequence: TGTGCCAGCAGTTCAGACAGATATGGTCAGCCCCAGCATTTT. Translation gives CASSSDRYGQPQHF. The chain recombines TRBV7-9 with TRBJ1-5, with a possible D match to TRBD1 (5 bases). CDR3 size: 14 residues. Germline V gene lookup returns CDR1 SEHNR and CDR2 FQNEAQ (reference sequence). V shed 6 bases and J shed 6 bases, with 15 bases lying between them. Combining the CDR3 with reference TRBV7-9 and TRBJ1-5 gives the whole variable domain DTGVSQNPRHKITKRGQNVTFRCDPISEHNRLYWYRQTLGQGPEFLTYFQNEAQLEKSRLLSDRFSAERPKGSFSTLEIQRTEQGDSAMYLCASSSDRYGQPQHFGDGTRLSIL.

The V and J genes are TRBV6-5 and TRBJ1-3, with 7 bases lining up with TRBD1. Germline-derived CDR1 and CDR2 are MNHEY and SVGAGI. The CDR3 runs to 14 residues. V lost 5 bases and J lost 0; bases outside the gene matches: 1. The CDR3 spells CASSHRGSGNTIYF. Here the CDR3 DNA reads TGTGCCAGCAGTCACAGGGGCTCTGGAAACACCATATATTTT.

In its sample, this clone was seen once. V and J are TRBV2 and TRBJ2-7; possibly TRBD1 for D (5 bases). The ends were cut back, 5 bases at V and 1 base at J, with 15 bases in the middle. Germline V gene data show CDR1 as SNHLY and CDR2 as FYNNEI. CDR3 size: 15 residues. The CDR3 sequence is CASSRGRLESYEQYF. The CDR3 DNA follows: TGTGCCAGCAGTAGGGGAAGACTTGAGTCCTACGAGCAGTACTTC.

The chain combines TRBV2 with TRBJ1-2; D not certain. CDR3 length: 13 residues. The V gene lost 6 bases and the J gene lost 6 bases, with 14 bases spanning the gap. CDR1 and CDR2 from the germline V gene are SNHLY and FYNNEI. CDR3 in amino acids: CASRAGVTDGYTF. CDR3 coding DNA: TGTGCCAGCAGAGCGGGAGTTACCGATGGCTACACCTTC.

In this sample, this clone turned up once. This sequence joins TRBV29-1 and TRBJ1-2, with a tentative D call TRBD1 (5 bases). The CDR3 contains 13 residues. Germline CDR1 is SQVTM and CDR2 is ANQGSEA. Deletions cut 3 bases from V and 4 bases from J, with 12 bases between. CDR3 residues: CSVEKGRSYGYTF. DNA for the CDR3: TGCAGCGTTGAGAAGGGGCGCAGCTATGGCTACACCTTC.

This chain joins TRBV19 and TRBJ2-1, with a weak D call TRBD1 (6 bases). Deletions cut 6 bases from V and 5 bases from J, with 26 bases between. The germline gives CDR1 LNHDA, CDR2 SQIVND (reference sequence). This CDR3 contains 18 residues. CDR3 amino acids: CASRKRPWGRGWNNEQFF. CDR3 DNA sequence: TGTGCCAGTAGAAAAAGGCCTTGGGGCAGGGGATGGAACAATGAGCAGTTCTTC.

V and J are TRBV19 and TRBJ2-1; 9 nucleotides line up with TRBD1. The germline V gene encodes CDR1 LNHDA and CDR2 SQIVND (reference sequence). V gave up 4 bases and J gave up 1 base; unmatched junction bases: 2. The CDR3 runs to 15 residues. The CDR3 protein is CASSKGQGSYNEQFF. CDR3 DNA: TGTGCCAGTAGTAAGGGACAGGGTTCCTACAATGAGCAGTTCTTC.

V is TRBV4-3 and J is TRBJ2-7, with 15 bases matching TRBD2. This CDR3 comprises 16 residues. Germline CDR1 reads LGHNA; CDR2 reads YSLEER. After removal of 3 bases from V and 4 bases from J, the junction contained 4 bases not matched to a gene. The CDR3 protein is CASSQAGLAGGYEQYF. DNA of the CDR3: TGCGCCAGCAGCCAGGCGGGACTAGCGGGAGGATACGAGCAGTACTTC.

The CDR3 sequence: CASSQPGTYGYTF. The CDR3 bases are TGCGCCAGCAGCCAACCGGGTACTTATGGCTACACCTTC. The chain recombines TRBV4-1 with TRBJ1-2; D is undetermined. Germline CDR1 and CDR2: MGHRA and YSYEKL. Trimming took 2 bases from V and 5 from J, leaving 9 bases between them. The CDR3 runs to 13 residues.